This T cell receptor beta chain was captured in a study of blood T cells in healthy people across ages (dated by TCRdb to the mid-2010s). About the study as a whole: In model experiments, template switching captured roughly one uniquely barcoded TCR beta cDNA molecule for every two T cells. The study analyzed two additional independent replicas of 1 million unique cDNA reads from the same blood draw for two donors, one aged 18 to 29 and one aged 80 or older. To avoid experimental bias, donors of different ages were randomly spread across the sequencing lanes. The donors were divided into four age groups: young (average roughly 17 years), middle-aged (about 39), aged (about 61) and long-lived (82). The study measured age-related changes in TCR beta repertoire diversity using deep sequencing normalized with unique cDNA molecular identifiers. The paper as a whole reports these results and caveats: There was a strong correlation between observed TCR beta diversity and the percentage of naive T cells measured by flow cytometry. Because the CMV infection status of the donors was unknown, age-related changes in expanded clonotypes may potentially have been confounded. As age increased, observed TCR beta diversity per million T cells dropped in a roughly linear way, and a significant reduction was already evident by age 40. Conclusive comparison of naive and antigen-experienced compartments was prevented by the profiling of bulk unsorted PBMCs. Compared with the aged group, the long-lived group had more naive CD4+ T cells, fewer expanded clones and increased TCR diversity, suggesting age selection. Total diversity estimates from one million sequenced T cells were considered lower bounds and underestimates.

The library relied on 5' RACE. Instrument used: Illumina HiSeq 2500. A second PCR of roughly 7 to 11 cycles was performed with a sample-barcoded 5' primer and a J-beta primer mix. Each TCR beta cDNA molecule received a unique molecular identifier from a template-switch 5' adaptor carrying 12 random nucleotides. At least 2.5 million CDR3-containing paired-end reads were obtained from each sample. First-strand cDNA was synthesized from all RNA with the Mint cDNA synthesis kit, primed by a TRBC-specific oligonucleotide. Following uracil-DNA glycosylase treatment, a first 18-cycle PCR with universal primers M1SS and BC2_uni_R was performed on all cDNA. Per the authors' processing: For normalization, 1 million high-quality reads, each with a distinct molecular identifier, were randomly selected from each sample. Reads with shared molecular identifiers were discarded instead of being binned into consensus sequences. MiTCR, with a Q25 quality threshold and the strictest error-elimination algorithm, was used for CDR3 identification, clonotype clustering and error correction. A nonparametric unseen species model with Euler transformation was used to estimate lower-bound total TCR beta diversity. Clones were called with MiXCR by TCRdb after fastp trimmed the public reads at Q25, and only in-frame beta chains were retained. Rows are unified per CDR3 protein, each entry keeping the most common DNA and genes. TCRdb's processing, not the authors' own work, is the source of the V and J calls. The sample includes hundreds of thousands of distinct CDR3 sequences, with about three fifths observed a single time. The ten largest make up about 20% of the sample.

From its cysteine to its phenylalanine, the CDR3 spans 15 amino acids. The CDR3 DNA has 45 bases and is translated from base 1. Ends trimmed: V by 6 bases, J by 7 bases; bases unmatched to a gene: 11. CDR1 is given as MNHEY and CDR2 as SVGAGI, both from the germline V gene. Note on this clonotype: Its antigen remains unidentified. It has no much larger one-base neighbor in the sample; base qualities were not kept.

The donors were roughly 40 Caucasian individuals from Russia, aged roughly 6 to 100 years, who were systemically healthy. Approximately 9.7 milliliters of peripheral blood were drawn from each donor into EDTA-treated Vacutainer tubes. Ficoll-Paque density-gradient centrifugation was used to isolate PBMCs, with at least 6.5 million per sample. Total RNA, at least 6 micrograms per sample, was extracted from PBMCs with Trizol reagent. Naive CD45RAhigh/CD27high T cell percentages were measured by flow cytometry on a PBMC aliquot from every donor. The sequencing input was blood. The chain uses TRBV6-5 and TRBJ2-1, with 8 central nucleotides matching TRBD1. This TCR came from a man between 25 and 39 years old in good health. The DNA reads as follows: TGTGCCAGCAGGGAAGGACAGGGTGGATATAATGAGCAGTTCTTC. This gives the protein CASREGQGGYNEQFF.